This TCR beta chain was observed in a study of T cell repertoires in cytomegalovirus infection. Study context: Matching HLA type, along with CMV infection, was indicated by public TCR beta signatures.

Germline values: CDR1 GTSNPN, CDR2 SVGIG (reference sequence). The CDR3 is 12 residues long. The V and J ends lost 3 bases and 6 bases respectively, with 9 bases between them. From the reads, TCRdb called clonotypes with MiXCR, one entry per CDR3 protein. The table includes under 850,000 distinct CDR3 sequences, 35% to 45% detected once. This chain uses TRBV30 with TRBJ2-1, with unresolved D. The TCR sequence derives from a human donor in good health (CMV status not recorded). Some clones in this sample may be carry-over from other donors' samples. Specimen: PBMCs. The CDR3 is CAWSVVFNEQFF. Written as DNA, the CDR3 is TGTGCCTGGAGCGTAGTGTTCAATGAGCAGTTCTTC.